This T cell receptor beta chain was sequenced in a study of shared clonotypes between healthy human individuals. Study as a whole: Donors were two women and a few men aged 18 to 49.

The length of the CDR3 is 14 residues. V was clipped by 0 bases and J by 8 bases, with 16 bases between them. The germline V gene has CDR1 SQVTM and CDR2 ANQGSEA. Sorted-subset replicate PCRs used 200 ng DNA, roughly 28,000 T cell genomes. TCRdb's table, derived via immunoSEQ multiplex PCR, lists solely in-frame clones and lacks some. Of 1.4 million or so clones listed, approximately 98.5% are singletons. The genes are TRBV29-1 and TRBJ1-2, with a weak D call TRBD1 (5 bases). Sequenced input: naive CD4+ T cells sorted from blood. Subset indicated: CD45RA+ positively selected. This receptor was taken from a man aged 30-40 years in good health. As DNA, the CDR3 is TGCAGCGTTGAAGAGGGACCTGGGCGCCAGGGCTACACCTTC. Protein product: CSVEEGPGRQGYTF.